This T cell receptor beta chain was captured in a study of blood T cell repertoires in COVID-19. For the study at large: Italy, Spain and the United States were the sources of the convalescent and acute COVID-19 samples.

The CDR3 sequence is 15 residues long. The V and J ends lost 5 bases and 0 bases, in that order; junction bases with no gene match: 4. Looked up from germline, CDR1 is MNHNY and CDR2 is SVGAGI (reference sequence). In the original analysis: Amplification of reference gene primers was used by the study to estimate nucleated cell counts. Sequenced by immunoSEQ multiplex PCR; TCRdb stores in-frame clones only, minus some. The V and J calls and clone size come from that table; D and trimming were worked out from the DNA. The table has nearly 100,000 clones, 82% seen once. The sample taken for sequencing was peripheral blood. This TCR came from a man aged 70-80 years with acute or convalescent COVID-19. The chain couples TRBV6-6 to TRBJ1-3; 7 bases line up with TRBD1. The CDR3 spells CASSRPGGSGNTIYF. As DNA, the CDR3 is TGTGCCAGCAGTCGCCCAGGGGGCTCTGGAAACACCATATATTTT.